These T cell receptor beta chains were read from a single sample in a study of shared clonotypes between healthy human individuals. The method was immunoSEQ multiplex PCR; TCRdb's version includes in-frame clones alone and lacks a portion of them. The data show about 2 million clones, about 95% seen once. The sequenced sample was naive CD4+ T cells sorted from blood. The source of these receptors is a man aged 18 to 30 in good health. Both conserved end residues are part of each CDR3. D genes are given only for firm matches. Rows may omit the clone size; those that give it use once, few, many or a size class.

size	D	V	J	DNA	CDR3
many	-	TRBV25-1	TRBJ1-1	TGTGCCAGCACAAGAGACATGAACACTGAAGCTTTCTTT	CASTRDMNTEAFF
-	-	TRBV6-5	TRBJ2-2	TGTGCCAGCAGATCCACCGGGGAGCTGTTTTTT	CASRSTGELFF
-	-	TRBV5-8	TRBJ1-6	TGTGCCAGCCGAGTGGGGCAGGGAAGTTCACCCCTCCACTTT	CASRVGQGSSPLHF
-	TRBD2	TRBV7-2	TRBJ2-4	TGTGCCAGCAGCTTAGCGATGGGACTAGCGGGGAAACTAGCCAAAAACATTCAGTACTTC	CASSLAMGLAGKLAKNIQYF
-	-	TRBV7-9	TRBJ2-3	TGTGCCAGCAGCTTAGGGATTTCAGGAGGGCGGACAGATACGCAGTATTTT	CASSLGISGGRTDTQYF
once	-	TRBV15	TRBJ2-7	TGTGCCACCAGCAAAGGTTTCCTGGTATTCTACGAGCAGTACTTC	CATSKGFLVFYEQYF
-	-	TRBV25-1	TRBJ2-7	TGTGCCAGCAGTGATCGAGGCGATACCCCCTACGAGCAGTACTTC	CASSDRGDTPYEQYF
-	-	TRBV4-3	TRBJ1-2	TGCGCCAGCAGCCAGGTAACGGGTAGCTATGGCTACACCTTC	CASSQVTGSYGYTF
-	TRBD1	TRBV2	TRBJ1-4	TGTGCCAGCAGTGACGGGGGACAGGGTTATGAAAAACTGTTTTTT	CASSDGGQGYEKLFF
-	TRBD1	TRBV7-9	TRBJ2-2	TGTGCCAGCAGCTTACGACAGGGGTTCACCGGGGAGCTGTTTTTT	CASSLRQGFTGELFF
-	-	TRBV6-4	TRBJ1-2	TGTGCCAGCAGTCTGGAACCAACGGGCTATGGCTACACCTTC	CASSLEPTGYGYTF